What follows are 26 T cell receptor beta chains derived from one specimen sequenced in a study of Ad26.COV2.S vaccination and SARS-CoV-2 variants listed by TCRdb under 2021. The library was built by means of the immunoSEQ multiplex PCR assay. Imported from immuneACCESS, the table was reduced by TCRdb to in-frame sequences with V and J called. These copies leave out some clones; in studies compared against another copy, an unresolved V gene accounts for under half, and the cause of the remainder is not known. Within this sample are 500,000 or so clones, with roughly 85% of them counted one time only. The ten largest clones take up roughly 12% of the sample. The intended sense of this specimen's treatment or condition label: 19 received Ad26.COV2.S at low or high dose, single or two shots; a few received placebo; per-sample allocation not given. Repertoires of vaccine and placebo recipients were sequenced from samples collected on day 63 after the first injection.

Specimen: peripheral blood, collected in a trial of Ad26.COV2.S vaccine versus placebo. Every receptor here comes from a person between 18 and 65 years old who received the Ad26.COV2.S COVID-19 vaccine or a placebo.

The CDR3 region is CASSFEGLAADTQYF. CDR3 DNA: TGTGCCAGCAGCTTCGAGGGACTAGCGGCAGATACGCAGTATTTT. This rearrangement joins TRBV7-3 to TRBJ2-3, with 11 positions matching TRBD2. Germline trimming cut 3 bases from V and 4 bases from J; bases unmatched to any gene: 3. In germline, CDR1 is SGHTA, CDR2 FQGTGA. The length of the CDR3 is 15 residues.

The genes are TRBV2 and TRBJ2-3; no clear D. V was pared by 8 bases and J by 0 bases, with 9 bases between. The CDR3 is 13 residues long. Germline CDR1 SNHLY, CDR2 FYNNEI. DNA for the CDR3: TGTGCCAGCTCGGCAGTCAGCACAGATACGCAGTATTTT. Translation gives CASSAVSTDTQYF.

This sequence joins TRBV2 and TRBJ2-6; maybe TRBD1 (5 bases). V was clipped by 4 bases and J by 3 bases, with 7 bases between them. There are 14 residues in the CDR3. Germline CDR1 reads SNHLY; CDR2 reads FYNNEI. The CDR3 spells CASSAGFGANVLTF. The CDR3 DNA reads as TGTGCCAGCAGTGCAGGGTTTGGGGCCAACGTCCTGACTTTC. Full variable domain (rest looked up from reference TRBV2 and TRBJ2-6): EPEVTQTPSHQVTQMGQEVILRCVPISNHLYFYWYRQILGQKVEFLVSFYNNEISEKSEIFDDQFSVERPDGSNFTLKIRSTKLEDSAMYFCASSAGFGANVLTFGAGSRLTVL.

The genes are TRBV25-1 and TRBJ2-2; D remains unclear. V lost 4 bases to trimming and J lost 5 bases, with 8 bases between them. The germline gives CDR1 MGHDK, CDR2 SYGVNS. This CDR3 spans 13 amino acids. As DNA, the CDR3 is TGTGCCAGCAGTGGGGGATTAACCGGGGAGCTGTTTTTT. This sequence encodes CASSGGLTGELFF.

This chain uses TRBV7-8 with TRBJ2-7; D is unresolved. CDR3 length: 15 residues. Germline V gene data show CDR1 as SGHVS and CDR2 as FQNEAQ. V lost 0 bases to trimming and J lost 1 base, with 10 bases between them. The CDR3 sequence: CASSLARLGSYEQYF. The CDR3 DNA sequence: TGTGCCAGCAGCTTAGCAAGGTTGGGTTCCTACGAGCAGTACTTC.

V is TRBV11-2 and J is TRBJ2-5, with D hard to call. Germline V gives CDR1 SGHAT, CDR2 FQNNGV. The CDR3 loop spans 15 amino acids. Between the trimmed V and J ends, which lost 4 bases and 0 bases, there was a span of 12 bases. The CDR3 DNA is TGTGCCAGCAGCTACACGCACGGGTACCAAGAGACCCAGTACTTC. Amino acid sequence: CASSYTHGYQETQYF.

The CDR3 protein is CASSYGRGPRSYEQYF. CDR3 coding DNA: TGTGCCAGCAGTTATGGCCGGGGACCGCGCTCCTACGAGCAGTACTTC. The chain joins TRBV6-2 or TRBV6-3 to TRBJ2-7; D is possibly TRBD1 or TRBD2 (5 bases each). The CDR3 is 16 residues long. Germline CDR1 MNHEY, CDR2 SVGEGT. V was trimmed by 3 bases and J by 0 bases, leaving 15 bases between them.

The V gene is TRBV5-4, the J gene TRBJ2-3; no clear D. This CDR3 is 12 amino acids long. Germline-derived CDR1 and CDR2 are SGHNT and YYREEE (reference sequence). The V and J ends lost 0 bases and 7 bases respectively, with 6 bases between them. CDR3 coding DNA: TGTGCCAGCAGCTTGGGGGTCAATACGCAGTATTTT. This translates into CASSLGVNTQYF.

Here the CDR3 DNA reads TGTGCCATCGGGCCGGCCACAGATACGCAGTATTTT. It yields the protein CAIGPATDTQYF. The rearrangement joins TRBV10-3 to TRBJ2-3; D ambiguous. V lost 8 bases, J lost 2 bases, and 8 bases lay in between. The CDR3 covers 12 residues. Germline CDR1 and CDR2: ENHRY and SYGVKD.

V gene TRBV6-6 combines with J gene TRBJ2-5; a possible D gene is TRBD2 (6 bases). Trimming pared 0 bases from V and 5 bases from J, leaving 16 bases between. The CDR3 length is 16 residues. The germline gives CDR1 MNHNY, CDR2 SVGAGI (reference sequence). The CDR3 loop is CASSYSRGAFLETQYF. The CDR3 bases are TGTGCCAGCAGTTACTCGCGGGGCGCGTTTTTGGAGACCCAGTACTTC.

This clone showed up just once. The CDR3 reads CASSKGRGAGEIDTQYF. The CDR3 nucleotides read TGTGCCAGCAGCAAAGGTCGAGGGGCGGGAGAAATTGATACGCAGTATTTT. The V and J genes are TRBV21-1 and TRBJ2-3; the D call in the table, TRBD2, was not verified against the DNA. TRBV21-1 is designated a pseudogene. The CDR3 has 17 residues.

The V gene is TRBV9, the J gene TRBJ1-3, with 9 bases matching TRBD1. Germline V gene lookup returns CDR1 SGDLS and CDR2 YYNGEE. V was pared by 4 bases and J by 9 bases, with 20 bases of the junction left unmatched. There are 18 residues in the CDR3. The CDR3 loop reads CASSRSTGTGSGVVTIYF. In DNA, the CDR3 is TGTGCCAGCAGCAGATCGACCGGGACAGGGTCGGGAGTCGTCACCATATATTTT.

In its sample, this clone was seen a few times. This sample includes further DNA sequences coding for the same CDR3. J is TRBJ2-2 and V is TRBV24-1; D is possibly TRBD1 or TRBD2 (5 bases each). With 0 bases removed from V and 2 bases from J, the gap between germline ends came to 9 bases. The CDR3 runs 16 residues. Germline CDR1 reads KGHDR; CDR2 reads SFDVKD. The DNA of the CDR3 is TGTGCCACCAGTGATTTGGGGGGTACTAACACCGGGGAGCTGTTTTTT. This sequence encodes CATSDLGGTNTGELFF.

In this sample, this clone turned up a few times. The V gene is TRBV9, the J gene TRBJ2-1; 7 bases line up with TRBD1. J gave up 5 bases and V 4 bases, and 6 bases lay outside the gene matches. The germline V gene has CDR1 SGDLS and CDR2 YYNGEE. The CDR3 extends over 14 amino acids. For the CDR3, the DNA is TGTGCCAGCAGCTCCACCGGGACAGACAATGAGCAGTTCTTC. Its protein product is CASSSTGTDNEQFF.

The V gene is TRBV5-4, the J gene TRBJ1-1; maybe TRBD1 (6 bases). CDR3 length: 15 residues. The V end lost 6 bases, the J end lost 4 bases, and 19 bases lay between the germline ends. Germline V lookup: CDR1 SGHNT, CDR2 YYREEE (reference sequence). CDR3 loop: CASTPGGALPTEAFF. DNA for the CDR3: TGTGCCAGCACCCCGGGGGGCGCGTTGCCCACTGAAGCTTTCTTT.

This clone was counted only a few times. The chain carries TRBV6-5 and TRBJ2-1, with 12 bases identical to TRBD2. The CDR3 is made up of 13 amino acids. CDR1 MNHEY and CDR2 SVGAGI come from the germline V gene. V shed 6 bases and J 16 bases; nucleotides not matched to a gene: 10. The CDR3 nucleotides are TGTGCCAGCAGACGTGACCCACTAGCGGGAGGCTTCTTC. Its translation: CASRRDPLAGGFF.

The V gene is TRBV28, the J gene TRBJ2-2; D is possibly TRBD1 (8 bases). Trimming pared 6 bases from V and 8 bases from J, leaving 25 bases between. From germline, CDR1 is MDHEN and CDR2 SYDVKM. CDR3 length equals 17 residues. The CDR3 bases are TGTGCCAGCAGCCTGACAGGGGCCATTGGGGGGGATGGGGAGCTGTTTTTT. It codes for CASSLTGAIGGDGELFF. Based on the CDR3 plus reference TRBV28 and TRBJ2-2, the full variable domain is DVKVTQSSRYLVKRTGEKVFLECVQDMDHENMFWYRQDPGLGLRLIYFSYDVKMKEKGDIPEGYSVSREKKERFSLILESASTNQTSMYLCASSLTGAIGGDGELFFGEGSRLTVL.

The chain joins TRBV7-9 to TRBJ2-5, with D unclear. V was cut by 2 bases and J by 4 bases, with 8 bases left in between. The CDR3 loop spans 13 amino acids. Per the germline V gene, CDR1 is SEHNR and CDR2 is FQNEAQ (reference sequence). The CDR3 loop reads CASSLLNGETQYF. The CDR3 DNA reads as TGTGCCAGCAGCTTATTGAACGGAGAGACCCAGTACTTC. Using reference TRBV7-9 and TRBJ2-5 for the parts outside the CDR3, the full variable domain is DTGVSQNPRHKITKRGQNVTFRCDPISEHNRLYWYRQTLGQGPEFLTYFQNEAQLEKSRLLSDRFSAERPKGSFSTLEIQRTEQGDSAMYLCASSLLNGETQYFGPGTRLLVL.

CDR3 sequence: CASTATGMAGDTQYF. DNA of the CDR3: TGTGCCAGCACTGCGACTGGGATGGCGGGGGATACGCAGTATTTT. The V and J genes are TRBV28 and TRBJ2-3; possible D gene TRBD2, 6 bases. CDR3 length: 15 residues. Deletions cut 7 bases from V and 6 bases from J, with 20 bases between. Germline CDR1 is MDHEN and CDR2 is SYDVKM.

This chain's CDR3 is CASSYRAGGAYEQYF. Here the CDR3 DNA reads TGTGCCAGCAGTTACAGAGCGGGCGGGGCCTACGAGCAGTACTTC. The chain links TRBV6-2 or TRBV6-3 to TRBJ2-7, with a tentative D call TRBD2 (6 bases). The CDR3 is 15 residues long. Germline V CDR1 and CDR2: MNHEY, SVGEGT. V shed 2 bases and J shed 2 bases, with 13 bases lying between them.

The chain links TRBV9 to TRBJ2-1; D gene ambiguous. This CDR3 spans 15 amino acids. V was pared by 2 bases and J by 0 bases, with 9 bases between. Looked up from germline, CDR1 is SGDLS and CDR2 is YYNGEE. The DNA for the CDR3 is TGTGCCAGCAGCGTGGATGATTACTCCTACAATGAGCAGTTCTTC. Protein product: CASSVDDYSYNEQFF.

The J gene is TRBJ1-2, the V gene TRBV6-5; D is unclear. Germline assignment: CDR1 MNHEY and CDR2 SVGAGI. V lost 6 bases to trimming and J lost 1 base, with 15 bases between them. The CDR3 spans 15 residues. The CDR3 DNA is TGTGCCAGCAGCATCTTCGGTACGTTTAACTATGGCTACACCTTC. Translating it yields CASSIFGTFNYGYTF.

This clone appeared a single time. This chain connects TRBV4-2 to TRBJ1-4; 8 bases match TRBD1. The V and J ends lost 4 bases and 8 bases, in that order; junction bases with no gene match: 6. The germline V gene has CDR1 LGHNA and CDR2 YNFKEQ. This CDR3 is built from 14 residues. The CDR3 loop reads CASSPAGGTEKLFF. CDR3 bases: TGTGCCAGCAGCCCGGCAGGGGGCACGGAAAAACTGTTTTTT.

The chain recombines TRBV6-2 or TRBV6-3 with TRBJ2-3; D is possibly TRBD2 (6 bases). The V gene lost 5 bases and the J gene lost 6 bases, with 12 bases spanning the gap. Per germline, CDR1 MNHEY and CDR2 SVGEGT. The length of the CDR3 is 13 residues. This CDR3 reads CASSLLGGDTQYF. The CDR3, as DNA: TGTGCCAGCAGTCTCCTAGGAGGGGATACGCAGTATTTT.

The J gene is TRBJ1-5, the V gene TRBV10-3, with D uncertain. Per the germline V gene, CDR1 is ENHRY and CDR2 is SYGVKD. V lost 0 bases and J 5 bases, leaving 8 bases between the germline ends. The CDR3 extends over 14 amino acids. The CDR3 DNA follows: TGTGCCATCAGTGAGTCGACCGGATATCAGCCCCAGCATTTT. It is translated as CAISESTGYQPQHF.

CDR3 in amino acids: CASSESTGYGYTF. The CDR3 DNA is TGTGCCAGCAGTGAGTCGACAGGCTATGGCTACACCTTC. V and J are TRBV6-1 and TRBJ1-2; D is possibly TRBD1 (6 bases). This CDR3 is built from 13 residues. V lost 3 bases and J lost 4, with 9 bases in between. CDR1 is MNHNS and CDR2 is SASEGT in the germline V gene.